The rows below give T cell receptor beta chains drawn from one sample of a study of cytomegalovirus exposure and HLA in healthy donors. This table comes from immunoSEQ multiplex PCR, and its TCRdb copy is limited to in-frame clones, with some not included. The sample records 160,000 or so clones, approximately 75% being singletons. The specimen was PBMCs. All receptors derive from a man in his fifties or sixties in good health and CMV-seropositive. Both conserved end residues are part of each CDR3. A D gene is named only where the DNA matches it firmly. A row's size may be missing; if present it is once, few, many or a size class.

D gene: NA; clone size: NA; V gene: TRBV5-8; J gene: TRBJ1-1; CDR3 protein: CASSLGTVPLSFNTEAFF; CDR3 DNA: TGTGCCAGCAGCTTGGGGACAGTCCCACTCTCCTTTAACACTGAAGCTTTCTTT
D gene: TRBD1; clone size: NA; V gene: TRBV6-1; J gene: TRBJ1-1; CDR3 protein: CASSEPGGGTEAFF; CDR3 DNA: TGTGCCAGCAGTGAACCAGGGGGTGGTACTGAAGCTTTCTTT
D gene: TRBD2; clone size: NA; V gene: TRBV6-6; J gene: TRBJ2-3; CDR3 protein: CASTQLAGASTDTQYF; CDR3 DNA: TGTGCCAGCACCCAACTAGCGGGGGCCTCCACAGATACGCAGTATTTT
D gene: TRBD2; clone size: once; V gene: TRBV10-3; J gene: TRBJ2-7; CDR3 protein: CAITRTSGGKSYEQYF; CDR3 DNA: TGTGCCATCACCCGGACTAGCGGGGGGAAATCCTACGAGCAGTACTTC
D gene: NA; clone size: NA; V gene: TRBV2; J gene: TRBJ2-1; CDR3 protein: CASSDDMGSSYNEQFF; CDR3 DNA: TGTGCCAGCAGTGACGATATGGGGAGCTCCTACAATGAGCAGTTCTTC
D gene: NA; clone size: NA; V gene: TRBV6-5; J gene: TRBJ2-2; CDR3 protein: CAILRAGTGELFF; CDR3 DNA: TGTGCCATCCTCAGGGCGGGGACCGGGGAGCTGTTTTTT
D gene: NA; clone size: NA; V gene: TRBV4-2; J gene: TRBJ2-3; CDR3 protein: CASSQDLATSTDTQYF; CDR3 DNA: TGTGCCAGCAGCCAAGATCTTGCTACTAGCACAGATACGCAGTATTTT
D gene: NA; clone size: once; V gene: TRBV7-8; J gene: TRBJ2-1; CDR3 protein: CASSLNRANEQFF; CDR3 DNA: TGTGCCAGCAGCTTAAACAGGGCCAATGAGCAGTTCTTC
D gene: TRBD1; clone size: NA; V gene: TRBV18; J gene: TRBJ2-2; CDR3 protein: CASSPPGQGNTGELFF; CDR3 DNA: TGTGCCAGCTCACCGCCGGGACAGGGGAACACCGGGGAGCTGTTTTTT
D gene: TRBD1; clone size: NA; V gene: TRBV5-4; J gene: TRBJ1-2; CDR3 protein: CASRSRDRGIKEYGYTF; CDR3 DNA: TGTGCCAGCCGAAGCCGGGACAGGGGAATTAAGGAGTATGGCTACACCTTC
D gene: NA; clone size: NA; V gene: TRBV11-2; J gene: TRBJ2-1; CDR3 protein: CASSLNSPGEQFF; CDR3 DNA: TGTGCCAGCAGCTTAAATAGCCCCGGCGAGCAGTTCTTC
D gene: TRBD2; clone size: NA; V gene: TRBV28; J gene: TRBJ2-7; CDR3 protein: CASSQFTSGGRIEQYF; CDR3 DNA: TGTGCCAGCAGTCAATTTACTAGCGGGGGACGAATCGAGCAGTACTTC
D gene: NA; clone size: NA; V gene: TRBV6-1; J gene: TRBJ2-2; CDR3 protein: CASSEYFHREELFF; CDR3 DNA: TGTGCCAGCAGTGAGTACTTTCATCGGGAGGAGCTGTTTTTT
D gene: NA; clone size: NA; V gene: TRBV13; J gene: TRBJ1-4; CDR3 protein: CASSGRGMGKLFF; CDR3 DNA: TGTGCCAGCAGCGGGCGGGGTATGGGAAAACTGTTTTTT
D gene: NA; clone size: NA; V gene: TRBV30; J gene: TRBJ2-1; CDR3 protein: CAWKWVGGEKYNEQFF; CDR3 DNA: TGTGCCTGGAAGTGGGTCGGCGGGGAAAAATACAATGAGCAGTTCTTC
D gene: NA; clone size: few; V gene: TRBV4-3; J gene: TRBJ1-1; CDR3 protein: CASSSTGYTEAFF; CDR3 DNA: TGCGCCAGCAGCTCTACAGGGTACACTGAAGCTTTCTTT
D gene: NA; clone size: NA; V gene: TRBV6-1; J gene: TRBJ1-6; CDR3 protein: CASRTTGALNSPLHF; CDR3 DNA: TGTGCCAGCAGGACCACAGGAGCACTTAATTCACCCCTCCACTTT
D gene: NA; clone size: NA; V gene: TRBV21-1; J gene: TRBJ1-1; CDR3 protein: CASSKGGQGADTEAFF; CDR3 DNA: TGTGCCAGCAGCAAAGGTGGACAGGGGGCCGACACTGAAGCTTTCTTT
D gene: NA; clone size: NA; V gene: TRBV6-6; J gene: TRBJ1-2; CDR3 protein: CASSYIREGGYTF; CDR3 DNA: TGTGCCAGCAGTTATATCCGGGAGGGTGGCTACACCTTC
D gene: TRBD2; clone size: NA; V gene: TRBV10-3; J gene: TRBJ2-7; CDR3 protein: CAISEGTSYYEQYF; CDR3 DNA: TGTGCCATCAGTGAGGGGACTAGCTACTACGAGCAGTACTTC
D gene: NA; clone size: NA; V gene: TRBV10-2; J gene: TRBJ2-3; CDR3 protein: CASSESGRGVPDTQYF; CDR3 DNA: TGCGCCAGCAGTGAGTCCGGGCGGGGCGTGCCAGATACGCAGTATTTT
D gene: NA; clone size: once; V gene: TRBV27; J gene: TRBJ1-6; CDR3 protein: CASTFTGVTPLHF; CDR3 DNA: TGTGCCAGCACCTTTACAGGTGTTACACCCCTCCACTTT
D gene: TRBD2; clone size: NA; V gene: TRBV11-3; J gene: TRBJ2-2; CDR3 protein: CASSLSGTSNTGELFF; CDR3 DNA: TGTGCCAGCAGCTTATCCGGGACTAGCAACACCGGGGAGCTGTTTTTT
D gene: NA; clone size: NA; V gene: TRBV13; J gene: TRBJ1-1; CDR3 protein: CASSLGPGTEAFF; CDR3 DNA: TGTGCCAGCAGCTTAGGGCCGGGTACTGAAGCTTTCTTT
D gene: NA; clone size: NA; V gene: TRBV15; J gene: TRBJ2-5; CDR3 protein: CATSRPAGETQYF; CDR3 DNA: TGTGCCACCAGCAGACCAGCCGGGGAGACCCAGTACTTC
D gene: NA; clone size: NA; V gene: TRBV5-5; J gene: TRBJ1-4; CDR3 protein: CASSLRGPNEKLFF; CDR3 DNA: TGTGCCAGCAGCTTAAGAGGTCCTAATGAAAAACTGTTTTTT
D gene: TRBD2; clone size: NA; V gene: TRBV4-2; J gene: TRBJ2-2; CDR3 protein: CASSSGGTTGELFF; CDR3 DNA: TGTGCCAGCAGTAGCGGGGGAACCACCGGGGAGCTGTTTTTT
D gene: TRBD2; clone size: once; V gene: TRBV5-4; J gene: TRBJ2-7; CDR3 protein: CASRSGTSGGREQYF; CDR3 DNA: TGTGCCAGCAGATCCGGGACTAGCGGGGGGCGTGAGCAGTACTTC
D gene: NA; clone size: NA; V gene: TRBV6-1; J gene: TRBJ2-3; CDR3 protein: CASSQQGDTQYF; CDR3 DNA: TGTGCCAGCAGTCAGCAGGGGGATACGCAGTATTTT
D gene: NA; clone size: NA; V gene: TRBV2; J gene: TRBJ1-2; CDR3 protein: CASMAGRSDYGYTF; CDR3 DNA: TGTGCCAGCATGGCAGGCCGAAGTGACTATGGCTACACCTTC
D gene: NA; clone size: NA; V gene: TRBV28; J gene: TRBJ2-7; CDR3 protein: CASSLTGVHPQQYF; CDR3 DNA: TGTGCCAGCAGTTTAACGGGGGTCCACCCCCAGCAGTACTTC
D gene: NA; clone size: NA; V gene: TRBV2; J gene: TRBJ2-5; CDR3 protein: CASSELGGASQETQYF; CDR3 DNA: TGTGCCAGCAGTGAATTGGGCGGGGCCTCCCAAGAGACCCAGTACTTC
D gene: TRBD1; clone size: few; V gene: TRBV6-5; J gene: TRBJ2-7; CDR3 protein: CASRTDRGREYF; CDR3 DNA: TGTGCCAGCAGGACGGACAGGGGGCGAGAGTACTTC
D gene: TRBD2; clone size: few; V gene: TRBV4-1; J gene: TRBJ2-3; CDR3 protein: CASSQVGLAGGSTDTQYF; CDR3 DNA: TGCGCCAGCAGCCAAGTGGGACTAGCGGGGGGGAGCACAGATACGCAGTATTTT
D gene: TRBD2; clone size: NA; V gene: TRBV2; J gene: TRBJ2-2; CDR3 protein: CASSDPTSGGDRGELFF; CDR3 DNA: TGTGCCAGCAGTGACCCGACTAGCGGGGGGGACAGGGGGGAGCTGTTTTTT
D gene: TRBD2; clone size: NA; V gene: TRBV5-4; J gene: TRBJ2-2; CDR3 protein: CASSSSSGAGAGELFF; CDR3 DNA: TGTGCCAGCAGCTCCTCTAGCGGGGCTGGCGCCGGGGAGCTGTTTTTT
D gene: NA; clone size: NA; V gene: TRBV6-5; J gene: TRBJ2-1; CDR3 protein: CASSYSLGTLYNEQFF; CDR3 DNA: TGTGCCAGCAGTTACTCGCTGGGGACTCTTTACAATGAGCAGTTCTTC
D gene: NA; clone size: NA; V gene: TRBV10-3; J gene: TRBJ1-4; CDR3 protein: CAISESEGRVGEKLFF; CDR3 DNA: TGTGCCATCAGTGAGTCGGAGGGCAGGGTGGGAGAAAAACTGTTTTTT
D gene: NA; clone size: few; V gene: TRBV7-2; J gene: TRBJ2-1; CDR3 protein: CASSPSIGGHEQFF; CDR3 DNA: TGTGCCAGCAGCCCTTCGATCGGGGGTCATGAGCAGTTCTTC